Following are 28 T cell receptor beta chains from one sample sequenced in a study of identical twins. TCRdb reprocessed the 5' RACE reads via MiXCR and lists one record per CDR3 protein. The repertoire has 690,000 or so distinct CDR3 sequences, 8% to 9% of them found once; the top ten carry 0.85% to 1%. These data were also reused for a study on yellow fever vaccine responses in identical twins.

The specimen was PBMCs. The origin of the receptors is a woman aged 18-29 years in good health.

This clonotype was found a few times. V and J are TRBV12-3 or TRBV12-4 and TRBJ1-1; possibly TRBD1 for D (6 bases). V was shortened by 6 bases and J by 1 base, with 18 bases between the two germline ends. This CDR3 spans 16 amino acids. The CDR3 region is CASSSLKMDRNTEAFF. In DNA form, the CDR3 reads TGTGCCAGCAGCTCTCTCAAAATGGACAGGAACACTGAAGCTTTCTTT.

This clonotype was seen ten or more times. This chain uses TRBV9 with TRBJ1-5; 9 bases agree with TRBD1. The junction had 6 bases not matched to a gene; V was cut back by 3 bases and J by 5 bases. The CDR3 totals 15 residues. Germline loops: CDR1 SGDLS, CDR2 YYNGEE. The CDR3 coding sequence is TGTGCCAGCAGCGCGGGACAGGGTTCCCATCAGCCCCAGCATTTT. This sequence encodes CASSAGQGSHQPQHF.

This clonotype appeared a few times. This chain connects TRBV20-1 to TRBJ1-2, with a possible D match to TRBD1 (5 bases). The CDR3 extends over 15 amino acids. Germline lookup yields CDR1 DFQATT and CDR2 SNEGSKA (reference sequence). Trimming cost V 0 bases and J 2 bases, with 13 bases left between them. CDR3 nucleotide sequence: TGCAGTGCTAGAGATTGGTCAGAGGGGAACTATGGCTACACCTTC. This codes for CSARDWSEGNYGYTF.

The chain combines TRBV6-1 with TRBJ1-2; 7 nucleotides agree with TRBD1. From germline, CDR1 is MNHNS and CDR2 SASEGT. CDR3 length: 14 residues. The ends lost 6 bases at V and 5 bases at J; junction bases unmatched: 9. The CDR3 region has the DNA TGTGCCAGCAGCCAGACAGGGACAGCATATGGCTACACCTTC. Its protein product is CASSQTGTAYGYTF.

The J gene is TRBJ2-3, the V gene TRBV27; D not resolved. The V gene lost 4 bases and the J gene lost 4 bases, with 15 bases spanning the gap. The germline V gene encodes CDR1 MNHEY and CDR2 SMNVEV (reference sequence). The CDR3 is made up of 15 amino acids. The CDR3 DNA reads TGTGCCAGCAGTTCGAATCTGAATGGTGCAGATACGCAGTATTTT. Translating it yields CASSSNLNGADTQYF.

This chain connects TRBV27 to TRBJ1-2; unclear D gene. Germline V gene lookup returns CDR1 MNHEY and CDR2 SMNVEV (reference sequence). Deletions cut 4 bases from V and 6 bases from J, with 6 bases between. The CDR3 is made up of 11 amino acids. Here the CDR3 reads CASSSGDGYTF. CDR3 bases: TGTGCCAGCAGTTCCGGAGATGGCTACACCTTC.

The chain recombines TRBV4-3 with TRBJ2-2; tentative D call: TRBD1 (5 bases). The CDR3 runs to 16 residues. Germline CDR1 reads LGHNA; CDR2 reads YSLEER. The ends were cut back, 0 bases at V and 5 bases at J, with 13 bases in the middle. The CDR3: CASSQDRSGRTGELFF. CDR3 DNA sequence: TGCGCCAGCAGCCAAGATCGGTCAGGGCGAACCGGGGAGCTGTTTTTT.

This clonotype was seen ten or more times. This chain uses TRBV12-3 or TRBV12-4 with TRBJ2-3; D remains ambiguous. The CDR3 runs 14 residues. The germline V and J ends were trimmed by 8 bases and 1 base, with 13 bases remaining between them. The CDR3 DNA follows: TGTGCCAGCCTGCTTAATACAGGCACAGATACGCAGTATTTT. Residues: CASLLNTGTDTQYF.

V gene TRBV5-1 combines with J gene TRBJ2-1, with 8 bases lining up with TRBD1. Germline V gene data show CDR1 as SGHRS and CDR2 as YFSETQ. This CDR3 is 16 amino acids long. Trimming at V came to 4 bases and at J to 2 bases, leaving 8 bases not matched to a gene. CDR3 loop: CASSPIDRGAYNEQFF. The CDR3 DNA reads TGCGCCAGCAGCCCAATCGACAGGGGCGCCTACAATGAGCAGTTCTTC. The whole variable domain, filled in from reference TRBV5-1 and TRBJ2-1, reads KAGVTQTPRYLIKTRGQQVTLSCSPISGHRSVSWYQQTPGQGLQFLFEYFSETQRNKGNFPGRFSGRQFSNSRSEMNVSTLELGDSALYLCASSPIDRGAYNEQFFGPGTRLTVL.

This clonotype was counted a few times. The chain combines TRBV9 with TRBJ2-3, with 16 bases identical to TRBD2. Unmatched junction bases numbered 9, after V lost 4 bases and J lost 1 base. The CDR3 length is 19 residues. Per the germline V gene, CDR1 is SGDLS and CDR2 is YYNGEE. The CDR3 DNA follows: TGTGCCAGCAGCCCCCGGGGGACTAGCGGGGGGGCCCGCACAGATACGCAGTATTTT. As protein: CASSPRGTSGGARTDTQYF.

The sample holds a few counts of this clonotype. This sequence joins TRBV20-1 and TRBJ2-3; the D gene is possibly TRBD1 (5 bases). V lost 6 bases and J 2 bases, leaving 12 bases between the germline ends. Germline-derived CDR1 and CDR2 are DFQATT and SNEGSKA (reference sequence). The CDR3 length is 13 residues. The CDR3 DNA follows: TGCAGTGCCCGAGACAGAATCACAGATACGCAGTATTTT. Protein sequence: CSARDRITDTQYF.

The chain couples TRBV6-2 or TRBV6-3 to TRBJ2-1; 9 nucleotides line up with TRBD2. CDR1 is MNHEY, CDR2 SVGEGT, per germline. The ends lost 3 bases at V and 7 bases at J; junction bases unmatched: 13. This CDR3 is 17 amino acids long. The CDR3 loop reads CASSYQGREGLKNEQFF. For the CDR3, the DNA is TGTGCCAGCAGTTATCAGGGGCGGGAGGGCCTTAAAAATGAGCAGTTCTTC.

The sample holds a few counts of this clonotype. The gene calls are TRBV12-3 or TRBV12-4 and TRBJ2-5, with D perhaps matching TRBD1 or TRBD2 (5 bases each). CDR3 length equals 15 residues. V lost 3 bases to trimming and J lost 5 bases, with 16 bases between them. The CDR3 DNA reads TGTGCCAGCAGTTTTGCGGACCGGGGCGTGGAGACCCAGTACTTC. Translated, it gives CASSFADRGVETQYF.

The V and J genes are TRBV28 and TRBJ2-7; possibly TRBD1 for D (6 bases). Germline V gene data show CDR1 as MDHEN and CDR2 as SYDVKM. The CDR3 runs to 13 residues. V was clipped by 6 bases and J by 4 bases, with 13 bases between them. CDR3 DNA sequence: TGTGCCAGCAGCACGGACAGTACTTACGAGCAGTACTTC. Amino acid sequence: CASSTDSTYEQYF.

Concerning this clonotype: An end of the junction differs from the germline gene, which may be a read error. This sequence joins TRBV12-3 or TRBV12-4 and TRBJ2-3; 10 bases fit TRBD2. The CDR3 length is 18 residues. CDR3 in amino acids: CACSLALGLAGDSDTQYF. For the CDR3, the DNA is TGTGCCTGCAGTTTAGCCCTCGGCCTAGCGGGAGACTCAGATACGCAGTATTTT.

This clonotype was found a few times. This rearrangement joins TRBV20-1 to TRBJ2-5, with 9 positions matching TRBD2. V shed 6 bases and J 5 bases; nucleotides not matched to a gene: 7. Germline-derived CDR1 and CDR2 are DFQATT and SNEGSKA (reference sequence). This CDR3 region has 13 residues. The CDR3 reads CSAYGTSSETQYF. The CDR3 coding sequence is TGCAGTGCCTACGGGACTAGCTCGGAGACCCAGTACTTC.

The CDR3 DNA sequence: TGTGCCAGCAGCTTAGCGGGGGAGGGAGCTTATACGCAGTATTTT. Amino acid sequence: CASSLAGEGAYTQYF. The rearrangement links TRBV7-2 to TRBJ2-3; 7 positions agree with TRBD2. V shed 0 bases and J 7 bases; nucleotides not matched to a gene: 7. In germline, CDR1 is SGHTA, CDR2 FQGNSA. The CDR3 is 15 amino acids.

J is TRBJ2-7 and V is TRBV12-3 or TRBV12-4; no firm D call. V dropped 6 bases and J dropped 5 bases, with 17 bases sitting between them. The CDR3 extends over 14 amino acids. This CDR3 reads CASSNTNVGNEQYF. As DNA, the CDR3 is TGTGCCAGCAGCAATACAAATGTGGGGAACGAGCAGTACTTC.

This clonotype was counted a few times. The chain has TRBV4-3 and TRBJ2-2, with 12 bases fitting TRBD2. The CDR3 consists of 18 residues. J lost 5 bases, V lost 5 bases, and 12 bases had no gene match. Germline V gene data show CDR1 as LGHNA and CDR2 as YSLEER. This CDR3 is CASSKGLTSGRTTGELFF. In DNA form, the CDR3 reads TGCGCCAGCAGCAAGGGGCTAACTAGCGGGAGGACAACCGGGGAGCTGTTTTTT.

The table lists this clonotype with a few counts. J is TRBJ2-1 and V is TRBV7-2; TRBD2 is a possible D gene (5 bases). Germline lookup yields CDR1 SGHTA and CDR2 FQGNSA. V gave up 3 bases and J gave up 10 bases, with 19 bases separating them. CDR3 length equals 15 residues. The CDR3 nucleotides are TGTGCCAGCAGCTTGAAACGCCCCCCGGAGGTCGAGCAGTTCTTC. This encodes CASSLKRPPEVEQFF. Filled out from reference TRBV7-2 and TRBJ2-1, the complete variable domain reads GAGVSQSPSNKVTEKGKDVELRCDPISGHTALYWYRQSLGQGLEFLIYFQGNSAPDKSGLPSDRFSAERTGGSVSTLTIQRTQQEDSAVYLCASSLKRPPEVEQFFGPGTRLTVL.

V is TRBV6-5 and J is TRBJ2-1; possible D gene TRBD2, 5 bases. Germline V gene sequence: CDR1 MNHEY, CDR2 SVGAGI. V lost 0 bases and J 4 bases, leaving 10 bases between the germline ends. The CDR3 has 15 amino acids. The CDR3 reads CASSYSKDSYNEQFF. CDR3 in DNA: TGTGCCAGCAGTTACTCGAAGGACTCTTACAATGAGCAGTTCTTC.

The rearrangement uses TRBV20-1 and TRBJ2-2, with 7 bases aligning to TRBD2. The CDR3 is 15 amino acids. V lost 5 bases to trimming and J lost 0 bases; unmatched junction nucleotides: 6. The germline gives CDR1 DFQATT, CDR2 SNEGSKA (reference sequence). The CDR3 loop is CSAPLGGANTGELFF. The CDR3 nucleotides are TGCAGTGCTCCCCTGGGGGGGGCGAACACCGGGGAGCTGTTTTTT.

This clonotype occurred many times. The chain links TRBV7-2 to TRBJ2-5; a possible D gene is TRBD2 (6 bases). This CDR3 spans 15 amino acids. V was shortened by 5 bases and J by 5 bases, with 18 bases between the two germline ends. From germline, CDR1 is SGHTA and CDR2 FQGNSA. The CDR3 coding sequence is TGTGCCAGCAGCCTAAATCTTCGGAGGGGCGAGACCCAGTACTTC. Its translation: CASSLNLRRGETQYF.

The chain links TRBV20-1 to TRBJ2-7; 11 bases agree with TRBD1. The V gene's germline CDR1 is DFQATT and CDR2 SNEGSKA (reference sequence). This CDR3 has 16 amino acids. J gave up 2 bases and V 0 bases, and 6 bases lay outside the gene matches. This CDR3 is CSARDLSGQGAYEQYF. In nucleotides, the CDR3 is TGCAGTGCTAGAGACCTATCGGGACAGGGGGCCTACGAGCAGTACTTC.

This clonotype showed up just a few times. The chain is built from TRBV29-1 and TRBJ2-1; 10 positions agree with TRBD2. The germline CDR1 and CDR2 sequences are SQVTM and ANQGSEA. The V segment lost 2 bases and the J segment 9 bases; nucleotides outside the gene matches: 10. The CDR3 sequence is 15 residues long. CDR3 residues: CSVELVLAGVGEQFF. The CDR3 DNA sequence: TGCAGCGTTGAATTGGTCCTAGCGGGAGTGGGTGAGCAGTTCTTC.

This clonotype was observed at least ten times. The chain uses TRBV5-1 and TRBJ2-7; D not resolved. The CDR3 totals 12 residues. Trimming removed 0 bases from V and 9 bases from J, with 10 bases in between. Per the germline V gene, CDR1 is SGHRS and CDR2 is YFSETQ. CDR3 residues: CASSLVATPQYF. As DNA, the CDR3 is TGCGCCAGCAGCTTGGTGGCGACTCCGCAGTACTTC.

This clonotype was found a few times. The chain has TRBV6-2 or TRBV6-3 and TRBJ2-1; 10 positions match TRBD1. Germline values: CDR1 MNHEY, CDR2 SVGEGT. V was clipped by 10 bases and J by 9 bases; unmatched bases: 12. This CDR3 region has 14 residues. Written as DNA, the CDR3 is TGTGCCACCGGGGGCGGACAGGGGGGTAGTGAGCAGTTCTTC. Translating gives CATGGGQGGSEQFF.

This clonotype turned up a few times. In nucleotides, the CDR3 is TGTGCCAGCAGCCCCTGGGGGTCTCCCTATGGCTACACCTTC. As protein: CASSPWGSPYGYTF. V and J are TRBV9 and TRBJ1-2; D possibly corresponds to TRBD1 (5 bases). CDR3 length equals 14 residues. V was cut by 4 bases and J by 4 bases, with 14 bases left in between. Germline-derived CDR1 and CDR2 are SGDLS and YYNGEE. Together with reference TRBV9 and TRBJ1-2, the CDR3 gives the full variable domain: DSGVTQTPKHLITATGQRVTLRCSPRSGDLSVYWYQQSLDQGLQFLIQYYNGEERAKGNILERFSAQQFPDLHSELNLSSLELGDSALYFCASSPWGSPYGYTFGSGTRLTVV.